This T cell receptor beta chain was identified in a study of technical replicates of blood from a few donors. Looked up from germline, CDR1 is SGHTA and CDR2 is FQGNSA. V trimming: 1 base; J trimming: 1 base; junction bases outside the gene matches: 5. CDR3 size: 16 residues. Sequencing was performed with immunoSEQ multiplex PCR; in TCRdb, only in-frame clones are kept and a portion is missing. In the table there are under 75,000 clones, over 85% of which are singletons. This clone was counted once. V and J are TRBV7-2 and TRBJ2-5; 8 bases align to TRBD1. The clonotype originates from a human donor in good health. Material for sequencing was T cells isolated from PBMCs. The CDR3 DNA follows: TGTGCCAGCAGCTTAGGCAGGGGGCAGACCCAAGAGACCCAGTACTTC. Amino acids: CASSLGRGQTQETQYF.